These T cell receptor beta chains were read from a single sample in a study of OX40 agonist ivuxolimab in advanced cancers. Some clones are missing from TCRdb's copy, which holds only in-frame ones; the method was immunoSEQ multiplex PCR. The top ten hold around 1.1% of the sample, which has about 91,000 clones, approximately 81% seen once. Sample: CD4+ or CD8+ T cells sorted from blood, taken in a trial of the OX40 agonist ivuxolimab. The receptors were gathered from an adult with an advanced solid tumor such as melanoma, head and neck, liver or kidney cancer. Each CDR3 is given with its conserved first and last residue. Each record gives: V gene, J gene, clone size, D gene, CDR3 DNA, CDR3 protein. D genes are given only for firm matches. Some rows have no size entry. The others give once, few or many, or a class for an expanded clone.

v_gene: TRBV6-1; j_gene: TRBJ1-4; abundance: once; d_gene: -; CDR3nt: TGTGCCAGCAGTGAAATCGGTCCAACTAATGAAAAACTGTTTTTT; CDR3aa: CASSEIGPTNEKLFF
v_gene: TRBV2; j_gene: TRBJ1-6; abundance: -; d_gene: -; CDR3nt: TGTGCCGGTGGTGTCAGCCCTAATTCACCCCTCCACTTT; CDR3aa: CAGGVSPNSPLHF
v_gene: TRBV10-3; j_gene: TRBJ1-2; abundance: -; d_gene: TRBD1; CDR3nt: TGTGCCACTGGACAGGGTATGGCAGACTATGGCTACACCTTC; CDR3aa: CATGQGMADYGYTF
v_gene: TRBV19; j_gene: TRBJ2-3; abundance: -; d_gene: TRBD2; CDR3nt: TGTGCCAGTAACTCTCTTAGCGGGGGGTTGGGCACAGATACGCAGTATTTT; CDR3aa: CASNSLSGGLGTDTQYF
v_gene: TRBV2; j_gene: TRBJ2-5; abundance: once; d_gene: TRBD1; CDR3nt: TGTGCCAGCAGTGAGTGGGACAGGGGGACCCGGGAGACCCAGTACTTC; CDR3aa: CASSEWDRGTRETQYF
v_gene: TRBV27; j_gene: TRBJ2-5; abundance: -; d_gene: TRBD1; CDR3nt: TGTGCCAGCAGCCTAAACAGGGGAATCGGGGAGACCCAGTACTTC; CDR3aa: CASSLNRGIGETQYF
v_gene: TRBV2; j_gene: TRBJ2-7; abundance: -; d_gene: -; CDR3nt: TGTGCCAGCCTACGATCCGGGACACCAACCTACGAGCAGTACTTC; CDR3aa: CASLRSGTPTYEQYF
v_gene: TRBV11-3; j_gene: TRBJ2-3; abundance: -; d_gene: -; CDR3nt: TGTGCCAGCAGCTCCCGGGACACCCATTTAGATACGCAGTATTTT; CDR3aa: CASSSRDTHLDTQYF
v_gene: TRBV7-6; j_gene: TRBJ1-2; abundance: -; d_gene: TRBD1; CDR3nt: TGTGCCAGCAGCTTAGGCGGGACAGGGGAATATGGCTACACCTTC; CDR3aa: CASSLGGTGEYGYTF
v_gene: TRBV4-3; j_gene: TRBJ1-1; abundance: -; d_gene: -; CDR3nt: TGCGCCAGCAGCCAAGAGCAGCGAACTGAAGCTTTCTTT; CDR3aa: CASSQEQRTEAFF
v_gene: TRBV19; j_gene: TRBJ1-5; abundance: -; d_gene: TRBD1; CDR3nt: TGTGCCAGTAGCCTCGACAGGGAACAGCCCCAGCATTTT; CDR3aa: CASSLDREQPQHF
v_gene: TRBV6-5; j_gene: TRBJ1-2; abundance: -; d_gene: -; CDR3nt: TGTGCCAGCAGTTACTCATGGGGAGACTATGGCTACACCTTC; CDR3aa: CASSYSWGDYGYTF
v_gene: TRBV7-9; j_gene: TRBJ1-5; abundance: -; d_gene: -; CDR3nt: TGTGCCAGCAGCTCGGACCAGACCTCAAGGCCCCAGCATTTT; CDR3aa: CASSSDQTSRPQHF
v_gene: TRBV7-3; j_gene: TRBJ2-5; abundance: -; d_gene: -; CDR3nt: TGTGCCAGCAGCTTTTCTAGCAAAGAGACCCAGTACTTC; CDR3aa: CASSFSSKETQYF
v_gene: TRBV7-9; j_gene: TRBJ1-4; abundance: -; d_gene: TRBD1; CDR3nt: TGTGCCAGCAGCATCTACGGGACAGGGACCCGTGAAAAACTGTTTTTT; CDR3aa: CASSIYGTGTREKLFF
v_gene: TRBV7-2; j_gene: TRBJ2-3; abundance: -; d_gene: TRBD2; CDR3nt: TGTGCCAGCAGCGCTAGCGGGGGTCTCACAGATACGCAGTATTTT; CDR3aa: CASSASGGLTDTQYF
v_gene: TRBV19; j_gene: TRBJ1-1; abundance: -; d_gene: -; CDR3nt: TGTGCCAGTAGTACGACCTGGGGAGACACTGAAGCTTTCTTT; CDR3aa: CASSTTWGDTEAFF
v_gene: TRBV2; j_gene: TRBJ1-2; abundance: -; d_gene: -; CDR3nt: TGTGCCAGCAGTGTCGGCAGGGAGATTGGCTACACCTTC; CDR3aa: CASSVGREIGYTF
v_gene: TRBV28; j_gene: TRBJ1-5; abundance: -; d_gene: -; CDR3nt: TGTGCCAGCAGCCAGGGCTATCAGCCCCAGCATTTT; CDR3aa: CASSQGYQPQHF
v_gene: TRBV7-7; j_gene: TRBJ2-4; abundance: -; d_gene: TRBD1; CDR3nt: TGTGCCAGCAGCTTATCGCAGGGGGACATTCAGTACTTC; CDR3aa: CASSLSQGDIQYF
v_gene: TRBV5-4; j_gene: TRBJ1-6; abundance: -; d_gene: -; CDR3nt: TGTGCCAGCAGCCGAGCCGCAGGGGAGTATAATTCACCCCTCCACTTT; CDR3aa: CASSRAAGEYNSPLHF
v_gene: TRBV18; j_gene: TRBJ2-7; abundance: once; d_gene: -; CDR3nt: TGTGCCAGTTCCCCTGGGGGTTACGAGCAGTACTTC; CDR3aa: CASSPGGYEQYF
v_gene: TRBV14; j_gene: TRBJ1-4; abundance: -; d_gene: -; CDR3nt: TGTGCCAGCAGCCAAGACGTAATGGGTGTGGGCAATGAAAAACTGTTTTTT; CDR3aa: CASSQDVMGVGNEKLFF
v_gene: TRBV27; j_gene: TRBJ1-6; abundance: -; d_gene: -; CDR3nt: TGTGCCAGCAGTTCCCTCCTGGGACCGACCTATAATTCACCCCTCCACTTT; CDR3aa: CASSSLLGPTYNSPLHF
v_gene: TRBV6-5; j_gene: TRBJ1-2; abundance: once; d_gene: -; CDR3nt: TGTGCCAGCGGTCAACCTCCAGGTGGTGGCGGCTACACCTTC; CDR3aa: CASGQPPGGGGYTF
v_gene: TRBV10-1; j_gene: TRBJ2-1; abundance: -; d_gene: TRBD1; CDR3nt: TGCGCCAGCAGTGAAGGACAGGGGGTCAATGAGCAGTTCTTC; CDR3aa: CASSEGQGVNEQFF
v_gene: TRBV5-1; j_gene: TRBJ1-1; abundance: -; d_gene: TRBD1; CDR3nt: TGCGCCAGCAGCTTGTCCCCGACAGGGGCCGGGGGAGCTTTCTTT; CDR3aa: CASSLSPTGAGGAFF
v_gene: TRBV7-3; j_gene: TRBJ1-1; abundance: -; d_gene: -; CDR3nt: TGTGCCAGCAGCACGGGACCCAACACTGAAGCTTTCTTT; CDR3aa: CASSTGPNTEAFF
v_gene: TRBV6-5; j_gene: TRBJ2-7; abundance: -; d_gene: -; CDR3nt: TGTGCCAGCAGTGCAGGGAAATGGGTGGACGAGCAGTACTTC; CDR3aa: CASSAGKWVDEQYF
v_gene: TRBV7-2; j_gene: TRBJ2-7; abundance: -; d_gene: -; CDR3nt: TGTGCCAGCAGCTCCTCCGGCCTTATTCGGGAGCAGTACTTC; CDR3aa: CASSSSGLIREQYF
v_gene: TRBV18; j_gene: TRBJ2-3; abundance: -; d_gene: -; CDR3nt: TGTGCCAGCTCCCCGTCCCCCGGGGCAGGGGATACGCAGTATTTT; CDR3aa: CASSPSPGAGDTQYF